The rows below give T cell receptor beta chains drawn from one sample of a study of T cells expressing NK-cell markers. TCRdb re-called the 5' RACE reads; every CDR3 protein appears as one record, without DNA. This sample contains 500,000 or so distinct CDR3 sequences. Input material: blood T cells: a sorted CD56 or NKG2C T cell subset, CD4+ or CD8+ T cells, or bulk PBMC T cells (not recorded which). The receptors come from a man younger than 35 in good health. Each CDR3 is given with its conserved first and last residue. The order of the fields is V gene, J gene, CDR3 protein.

TRBV6-1,TRBJ2-1,CASGSSVYNEQFF
TRBV5-6,TRBJ2-1,CASSAKGVYNEQFF
TRBV7-2,TRBJ2-7,CASSFQGGSYEQYF
TRBV29-1,TRBJ2-1,CSVGGTSFHNEQFF
TRBV29-1,TRBJ2-1,CSVPSGRHYNEQFF
TRBV18,TRBJ1-2,CASSPDTGYTF
TRBV20-1,TRBJ1-5,CSAYTGGSQPQHF
TRBV2,TRBJ2-3,CARQGTSTDTQYF
TRBV5-1,TRBJ2-1,CASSPGQGDIPDPYNEQFF
TRBV5-5,TRBJ2-3,CASSLDGGTGRTQYF
TRBV7-8,TRBJ2-1,CASSLLLTSEQFF
TRBV2,TRBJ1-5,CASSEVRTGGGQPQHF
TRBV12-3/TRBV12-4,TRBJ1-5,CASSYRTGKGNQPQHF
TRBV3-1,TRBJ2-3,CASSRGVAGGITDTQYF
TRBV20-1,TRBJ2-1,CSASDPTSGYNEQFF
TRBV10-3,TRBJ1-4,CAISSGENEKLFF
TRBV18,TRBJ2-5,CASSPVAGAQETQYF